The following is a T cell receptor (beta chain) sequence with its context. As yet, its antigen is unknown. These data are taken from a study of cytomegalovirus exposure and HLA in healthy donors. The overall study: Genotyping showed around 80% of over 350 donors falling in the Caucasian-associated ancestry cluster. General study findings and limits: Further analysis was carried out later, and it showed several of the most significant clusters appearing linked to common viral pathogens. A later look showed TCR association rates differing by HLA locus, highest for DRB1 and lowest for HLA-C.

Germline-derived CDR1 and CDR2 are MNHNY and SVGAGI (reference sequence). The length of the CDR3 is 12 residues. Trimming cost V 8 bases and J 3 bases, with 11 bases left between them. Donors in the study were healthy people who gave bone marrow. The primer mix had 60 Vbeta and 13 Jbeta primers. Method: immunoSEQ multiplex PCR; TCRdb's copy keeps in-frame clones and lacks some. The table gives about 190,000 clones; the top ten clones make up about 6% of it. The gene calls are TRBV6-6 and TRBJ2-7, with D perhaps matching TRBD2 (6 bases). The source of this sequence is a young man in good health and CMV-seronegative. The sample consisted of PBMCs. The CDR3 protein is CASSPGGYEQYF. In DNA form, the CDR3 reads TGTGCCAGCTCTCCCGGGGGCTACGAGCAGTACTTC.